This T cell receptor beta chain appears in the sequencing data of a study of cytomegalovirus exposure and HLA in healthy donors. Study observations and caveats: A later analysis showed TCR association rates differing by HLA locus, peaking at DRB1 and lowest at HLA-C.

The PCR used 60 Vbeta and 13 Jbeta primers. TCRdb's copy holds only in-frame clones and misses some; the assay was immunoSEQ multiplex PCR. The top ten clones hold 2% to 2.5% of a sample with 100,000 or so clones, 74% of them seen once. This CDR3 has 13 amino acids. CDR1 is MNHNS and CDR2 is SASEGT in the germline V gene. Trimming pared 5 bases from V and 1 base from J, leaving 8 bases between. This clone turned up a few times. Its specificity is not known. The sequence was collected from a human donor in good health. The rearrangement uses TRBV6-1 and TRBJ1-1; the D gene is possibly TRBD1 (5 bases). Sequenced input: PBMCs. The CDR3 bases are TGTGCCAGCAGTCAACAGGAGAACACTGAAGCTTTCTTT. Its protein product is CASSQQENTEAFF.